This is a list of T cell receptor beta chains from one sample in a study of cytomegalovirus exposure and HLA in healthy donors. The protocol was immunoSEQ multiplex PCR, while the TCRdb copy is restricted to in-frame clones and leaves out a portion. The table lists roughly 87,000 clones, around 79% of them singletons. Specimen: PBMCs. The receptors were gathered from a woman in her thirties or forties in good health and CMV-seropositive. Both conserved end residues are part of each CDR3.

TRBV4-2 | CASSQDRGSSYEQYF
TRBV6-1 | CASSMSDLYEQYF
TRBV10-3 | CAISDPDSIRDTQYF
TRBV2 | CASRIAGGDGGEQFF
TRBV30 | CAWRPTGGGEKLFF
TRBV9 | CASSGRRGQAIPVEGDEKLFF
TRBV29-1 | CSVLPQSPNEKLFF
TRBV10-3 | CAISETVGTDTQYF
TRBV15 | CATRDRTGEYTEAFF
TRBV5-8 | CASSLVELETQYF
TRBV4-2 | CASSGGVTYEQYF
TRBV7-9 | CASSSGERTEAFF
TRBV6-1 | CASSEVTGFSNQPQHF
TRBV2 | CASNDRGTDTEAFF
TRBV9 | CASSPRVGGFTEAFF
TRBV21-1 | CASGGCLSGLALETGEQYF
TRBV6-4 | CASSDGTNTGELFF
TRBV5-1 | CASSEGTGRGEKLFF
TRBV4-1 | CASSQDSQGATEAFF
TRBV18 | CASSPWESYGYTF
TRBV4-2 | CASSQVGAGAGEQYF
TRBV30 | CAWSRGHGEETQYF
TRBV29-1 | CSVDRGASNYGYTF
TRBV2 | CASDLDREYGDTEAFF
TRBV11-1 | CASSLRQGLDEQFF
TRBV28 | CASSRTVAYEQYF
TRBV5-3 | CARSLSGIEDEQYF
TRBV13 | CASSLLGKETQYF
TRBV4-1 | CASSYSGGNTGELFF